Detailed here is one T cell receptor beta chain. The TCR beta cDNA libraries contained unique molecular identifiers. Each CDR3 protein is one row after TCRdb ran MiXCR on the PCR reads. The data show about 820,000 distinct CDR3 sequences, approximately 50% seen once. The data derive from a study of post-analysis software for immune sequencing data. This clonotype originated in a girl aged 5 to 17 with multiple sclerosis. The sample consisted of blood.

CDR3 coding DNA: TGCAGCTCGGGATGGGGACAGGGCCAAGAGACCCAGTACTTC. This codes for CSSGWGQGQETQYF. The genes are TRBV20-1 and TRBJ2-5; 9 nucleotides line up with TRBD1. The CDR3 is 14 amino acids. CDR1 and CDR2 from the germline V gene are DFQATT and SNEGSKA (reference sequence).